The 8 T cell receptor beta chains presented below share a single source sample, sequenced in a study of Graves' ophthalmopathy and Graves' hyperthyroidism. TCR beta CDR3 regions were amplified from RNA transcripts. In the first round, RT-PCR was carried out with HTBI primers, and a multiplex PCR formed the second round. One entry per CDR3 protein results from TCRdb running MiXCR on the multiplex PCR reads. Among roughly 500,000 distinct CDR3 sequences listed, roughly 14% were seen once. Sequencing used blood. Receptor source: a young woman with Graves' ophthalmopathy.

This clonotype occurred many times. This rearrangement joins TRBV6-5 to TRBJ1-6; 11 positions match TRBD1. CDR1 and CDR2 from the germline V gene are MNHEY and SVGAGI. Trimming removed 6 bases from V and 9 bases from J; junction bases left unmatched: 10. The CDR3 totals 16 residues. The CDR3 sequence: CASRTRRDRGASPLHF. In DNA, the CDR3 is TGTGCCAGCAGGACCCGCCGGGACAGGGGGGCTTCACCCCTCCACTTT.

The table lists this clonotype with many counts. This chain connects TRBV10-3 to TRBJ2-2, with D possibly matching TRBD2 (6 bases). CDR1 is ENHRY and CDR2 is SYGVKD in the germline V gene. CDR3 length equals 14 residues. Trimming took off 10 bases at V and 1 base at J, with 13 bases between the two ends. The CDR3: CATGLNMNTGELFF. The DNA for the CDR3 is TGTGCCACCGGACTAAATATGAACACCGGGGAGCTGTTTTTT.

Many counts were recorded for this clonotype. The chain joins TRBV12-3 or TRBV12-4 to TRBJ1-1; D is unclear. This CDR3 is 14 amino acids long. Trimming left V 6 bases short and J 1 base short, with 12 bases between. CDR3 nucleotides: TGTGCCAGCAGCCCCATAGGCAGGAACACTGAAGCTTTCTTT. Its protein product is CASSPIGRNTEAFF.

This clonotype was seen repeatedly, ten times or more. The V gene is TRBV29-1, the J gene TRBJ2-5; 9 bases are a match to TRBD2. V shed 7 bases, J shed 2 bases, and the junction held 5 bases outside the gene matches. Germline-derived CDR1 and CDR2 are SQVTM and ANQGSEA. The CDR3 spans 13 residues. The CDR3 loop reads CSAGTSHQETQYF. The CDR3, as DNA: TGCAGCGCCGGGACTAGCCATCAAGAGACCCAGTACTTC. The full variable domain, its missing parts supplied by reference TRBV29-1 and TRBJ2-5, is SAVISQKPSRDICQRGTSLTIQCQVDSQVTMMFWYRQQPGQSLTLIATANQGSEATYESGFVIDKFPISRPNLTFSTLTVSNMSPEDSSIYLCSAGTSHQETQYFGPGTRLLVL.

The genes are TRBV20-1 and TRBJ2-7; D gene ambiguous. V shed 7 bases and J shed 0 bases, with 13 bases lying between them. There are 13 residues in the CDR3. Per the germline V gene, CDR1 is DFQATT and CDR2 is SNEGSKA (reference sequence). For the CDR3, the DNA is TGCAGTGACCTGGGCCTAAACTCCTACGAGCAGTACTTC. Translated: CSDLGLNSYEQYF.

The table lists this clonotype with many counts. This sequence joins TRBV25-1 and TRBJ1-1, with D possibly being TRBD1 (5 bases). CDR1 and CDR2 from the germline V gene are MGHDK and SYGVNS. V lost 1 base and J lost 4, with 7 bases in between. The CDR3 consists of 13 residues. CDR3 in amino acids: CASSEFGGTEAFF. In DNA form, the CDR3 reads TGTGCCAGCAGTGAATTTGGGGGCACTGAAGCTTTCTTT.

This clonotype was counted ten times or more. The chain joins TRBV9 to TRBJ2-7, with TRBD1 as a possible D gene (5 bases). The germline gives CDR1 SGDLS, CDR2 YYNGEE. This CDR3 comprises 12 residues. The ends were cut back, 4 bases at V and 3 bases at J, with 8 bases in the middle. As DNA, the CDR3 is TGTGCCAGCAGCCAAGGGGACTACGAGCAGTACTTC. This sequence encodes CASSQGDYEQYF.

Comments on this clonotype: A read error may explain this, as a much larger clone is one base away. The chain carries TRBV6-1 and TRBJ1-5; D might be TRBD1 (5 bases). CDR3 length: 13 residues. Germline CDR1 and CDR2: MNHNS and SASEGT. V lost 2 bases, J lost 10 bases, and 12 bases lay in between. CDR3 amino acids: CASSETRDHPQHF. The DNA of the CDR3 is TGTGCCAGCAGTGAAACAAGGGACCATCCCCAGCATTTT.